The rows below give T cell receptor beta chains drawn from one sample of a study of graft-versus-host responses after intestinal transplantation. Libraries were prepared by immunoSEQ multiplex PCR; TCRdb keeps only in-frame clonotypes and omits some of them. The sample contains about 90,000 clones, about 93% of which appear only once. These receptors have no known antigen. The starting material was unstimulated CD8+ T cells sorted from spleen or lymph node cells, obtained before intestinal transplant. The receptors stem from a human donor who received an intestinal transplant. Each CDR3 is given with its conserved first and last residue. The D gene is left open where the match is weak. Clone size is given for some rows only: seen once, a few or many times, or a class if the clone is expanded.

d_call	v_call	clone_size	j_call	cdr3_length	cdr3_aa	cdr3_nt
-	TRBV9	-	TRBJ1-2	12	CASSLTGNGYTF	TGTGCCAGCAGCCTCACAGGGAATGGCTACACCTTC
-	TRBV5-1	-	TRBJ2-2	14	CASSFRGAVGELFF	TGCGCCAGCAGCTTTCGGGGGGCTGTCGGGGAGCTGTTTTTT
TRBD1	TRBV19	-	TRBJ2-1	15	CASSVTGGSYNEQFF	TGTGCCAGTAGCGTTACAGGGGGATCCTACAATGAGCAGTTCTTC
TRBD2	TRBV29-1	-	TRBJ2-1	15	CSVESGTTSYNEQFF	TGCAGCGTTGAAAGTGGGACTACCTCCTACAATGAGCAGTTCTTC
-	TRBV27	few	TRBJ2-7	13	CASGRDSTYEQYF	TGTGCCAGCGGGCGGGACAGCACCTACGAGCAGTACTTC
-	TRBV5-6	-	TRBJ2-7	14	CASSLITVSYEQYF	TGTGCCAGCAGCTTGATCACAGTGAGCTACGAGCAGTACTTC
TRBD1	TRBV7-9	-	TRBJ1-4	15	CASSLTGTENEKLFF	TGTGCCAGCAGTTTAACCGGGACAGAGAATGAAAAACTGTTTTTT
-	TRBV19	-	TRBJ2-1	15	CASSSTSSSYNEQFF	TGTGCCAGTAGTTCAACTAGTAGCTCCTACAATGAGCAGTTCTTC
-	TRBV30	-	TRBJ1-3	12	CAHDMPGNTIYF	TGTGCCCACGACATGCCCGGAAACACCATATATTTT
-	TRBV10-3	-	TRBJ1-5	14	CAIRADSYNQPQHF	TGTGCCATCAGGGCCGACAGTTACAATCAGCCCCAGCATTTT
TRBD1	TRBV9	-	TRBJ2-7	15	CASSVEPTGSHEQYF	TGTGCCAGCAGCGTCGAACCGACAGGGAGCCACGAGCAGTACTTC
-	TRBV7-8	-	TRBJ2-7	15	CASSLVGRDSYEQYF	TGTGCCAGCAGCTTAGTCGGCAGGGACTCCTACGAGCAGTACTTC
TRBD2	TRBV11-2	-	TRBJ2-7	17	CASSLAFGLAGTTEQYF	TGTGCCAGCAGCTTAGCCTTTGGGCTAGCGGGGACCACCGAGCAGTACTTC
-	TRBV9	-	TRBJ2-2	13	CASSVYGTGELFF	TGTGCCAGCAGCGTATACGGGACCGGGGAGCTGTTTTTT
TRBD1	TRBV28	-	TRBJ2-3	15	CASSLDGQGTDTQYF	TGTGCCAGCAGTCTAGATGGACAGGGCACAGATACGCAGTATTTT
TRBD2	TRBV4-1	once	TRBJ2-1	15	CASSQVAGGYNEQFF	TGCGCCAGCAGCCAAGTCGCGGGGGGTTACAATGAGCAGTTCTTC
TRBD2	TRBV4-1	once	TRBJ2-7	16	CASSQEPLAGVYEQYF	TGCGCCAGCAGCCAAGAACCACTAGCGGGAGTCTACGAGCAGTACTTC
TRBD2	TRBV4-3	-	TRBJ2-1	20	CASSQDNLAGGISSYNEQFF	TGCGCCAGCAGCCAAGACAACCTAGCGGGGGGGATAAGCTCCTACAATGAGCAGTTCTTC
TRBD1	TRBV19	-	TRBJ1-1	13	CATGQGMNTEAFF	TGTGCCACCGGACAGGGCATGAACACTGAAGCTTTCTTT
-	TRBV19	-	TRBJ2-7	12	CASSYSGSEQYF	TGTGCCAGTAGCTATTCAGGGTCCGAGCAGTACTTC
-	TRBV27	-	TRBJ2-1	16	CASRPGRGTSYNEQFF	TGTGCCAGCAGGCCCGGCCGGGGGACCTCCTACAATGAGCAGTTCTTC
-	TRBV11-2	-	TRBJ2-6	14	CASSPGGGANVLTF	TGTGCCAGCAGCCCCGGGGGAGGGGCCAACGTCCTGACTTTC
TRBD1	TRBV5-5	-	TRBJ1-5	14	CASSLGRGNQPQHF	TGTGCCAGCAGCTTGGGCAGGGGGAATCAGCCCCAGCATTTT
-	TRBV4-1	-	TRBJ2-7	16	CASSQITGAPLYEQYF	TGCGCCAGCAGCCAAATCACTGGAGCCCCCCTCTACGAGCAGTACTTC
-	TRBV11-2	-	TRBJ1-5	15	CASSLSWGLDQPQHF	TGTGCCAGCAGCTTATCGTGGGGGCTTGATCAGCCCCAGCATTTT
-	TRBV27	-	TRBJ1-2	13	CASKEGSDYGYTF	TGTGCCAGCAAGGAGGGGTCGGACTATGGCTACACCTTC
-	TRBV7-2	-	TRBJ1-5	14	CASSLETGGQPQHF	TGTGCCAGCAGCTTAGAGACAGGAGGACAGCCCCAGCATTTT
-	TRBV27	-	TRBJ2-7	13	CASSLSGGYEQYF	TGTGCCAGCAGTTTATCGGGGGGCTACGAGCAGTACTTC
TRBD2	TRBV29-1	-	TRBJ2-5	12	CSVESGRGTQYF	TGCAGCGTTGAAAGCGGGAGGGGGACCCAGTACTTC
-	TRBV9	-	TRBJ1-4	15	CASSISGATNEKLFF	TGTGCCAGCAGCATATCGGGTGCAACTAATGAAAAACTGTTTTTT
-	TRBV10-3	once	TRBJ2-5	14	CAIRSHRDQETQYF	TGTGCCATCAGGAGCCACAGGGACCAAGAGACCCAGTACTTC
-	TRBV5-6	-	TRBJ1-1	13	CASSLDTYTEAFF	TGTGCCAGCAGCTTGGACACGTACACTGAAGCTTTCTTT
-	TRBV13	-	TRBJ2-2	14	CASSPRGDTGELFF	TGTGCCAGCAGCCCGCGCGGGGACACCGGGGAGCTGTTTTTT
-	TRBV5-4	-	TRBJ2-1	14	CASSSPLYQDEQFF	TGTGCCAGCAGCTCCCCACTTTATCAGGATGAGCAGTTCTTC
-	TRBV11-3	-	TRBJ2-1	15	CASSLPLSSYNEQFF	TGTGCCAGCAGCTTACCCCTGAGCTCCTACAATGAGCAGTTCTTC
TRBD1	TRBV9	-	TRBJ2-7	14	CASSGDRAPYEQYF	TGTGCCAGCAGCGGGGACAGGGCCCCCTACGAGCAGTACTTC
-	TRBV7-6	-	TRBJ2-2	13	CASSLGPAGELFF	TGTGCCAGCAGCTTGGGGCCCGCCGGGGAGCTGTTTTTT
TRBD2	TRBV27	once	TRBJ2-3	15	CASTLTSGGTDTQYF	TGTGCCAGCACCCTGACTAGCGGGGGAACAGATACGCAGTATTTT
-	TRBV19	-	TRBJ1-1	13	CASTVGGGTEAFF	TGTGCCAGTACGGTTGGGGGAGGCACTGAAGCTTTCTTT
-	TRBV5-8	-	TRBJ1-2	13	CASSLFNPYGYTF	TGTGCCAGCAGCTTGTTTAATCCGTATGGCTACACCTTC
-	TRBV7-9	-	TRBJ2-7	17	CASSLGQGELRYYEQYF	TGTGCCAGCAGCTTGGGGCAGGGTGAACTTAGATACTACGAGCAGTACTTC
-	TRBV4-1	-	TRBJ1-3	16	CASSSPSLSSGNTIYF	TGCGCCAGCAGCTCTCCCAGTCTGTCCTCTGGAAACACCATATATTTT
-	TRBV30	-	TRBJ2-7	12	CAWSSGGYEQYF	TGTGCCTGGTCATCAGGGGGGTACGAGCAGTACTTC
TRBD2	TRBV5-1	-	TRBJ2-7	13	CASSPSGSNEQYF	TGCGCCAGCAGCCCTAGCGGGAGTAACGAGCAGTACTTC
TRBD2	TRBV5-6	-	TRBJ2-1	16	CASSGPGTSVYNEQFF	TGTGCCAGCAGCGGTCCAGGCACTAGCGTCTACAATGAGCAGTTCTTC
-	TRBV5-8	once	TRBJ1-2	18	CASSLYDIARGGDYGYTF	TGTGCCAGCAGCCTTTATGATATCGCCAGGGGTGGAGACTATGGCTACACCTTC
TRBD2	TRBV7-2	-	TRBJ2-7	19	CASSLVQREQISWGYEQYF	TGTGCCAGCAGCTTAGTCCAGCGGGAACAAATAAGTTGGGGTTACGAGCAGTACTTC
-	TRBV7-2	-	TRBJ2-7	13	CASSLVSGDEQYF	TGTGCCAGCAGCTTAGTTTCGGGGGACGAGCAGTACTTC
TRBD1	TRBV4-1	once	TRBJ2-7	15	CASSLVSGTVYEQYF	TGCGCCAGCAGCCTAGTTTCCGGGACAGTCTACGAGCAGTACTTC
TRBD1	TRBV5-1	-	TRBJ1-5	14	CASSLGQGSQPQHF	TGCGCCAGCAGCTTGGGACAGGGGAGTCAGCCCCAGCATTTT